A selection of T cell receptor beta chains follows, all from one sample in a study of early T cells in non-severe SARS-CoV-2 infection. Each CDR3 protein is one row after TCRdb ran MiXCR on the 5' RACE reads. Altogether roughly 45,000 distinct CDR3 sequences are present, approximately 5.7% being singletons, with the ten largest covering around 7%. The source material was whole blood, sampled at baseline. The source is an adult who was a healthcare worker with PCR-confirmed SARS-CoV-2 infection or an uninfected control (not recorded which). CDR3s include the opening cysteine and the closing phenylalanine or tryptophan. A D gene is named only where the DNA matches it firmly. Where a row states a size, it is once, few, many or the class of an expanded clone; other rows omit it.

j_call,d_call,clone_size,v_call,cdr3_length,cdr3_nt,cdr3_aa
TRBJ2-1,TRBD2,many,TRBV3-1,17,TGTGCCAGCAGCCGCCCGACTAGCGGGAGTGCCTACAATGAGCAGTTCTTC,CASSRPTSGSAYNEQFF
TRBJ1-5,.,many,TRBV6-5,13,TGTGCCAGCAGTTACGCGACCAATCAGCCCCAGCATTTT,CASSYATNQPQHF
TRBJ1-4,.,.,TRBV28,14,TGTGCCAGCAGTCTCGGGACACGGGATGAAAAACTGTTTTTT,CASSLGTRDEKLFF
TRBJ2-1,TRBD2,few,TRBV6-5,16,TGTGCCAGCAGTTACCGGACTAGCGGGAGTAGGAATGAGCAGTTCTTC,CASSYRTSGSRNEQFF
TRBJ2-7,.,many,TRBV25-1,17,TGTGCCAGCAGTGTAGCACTCAGGGGTTCTGGGAGATACGAGCAGTACTTC,CASSVALRGSGRYEQYF
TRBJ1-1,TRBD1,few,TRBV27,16,TGTGCCAGCAGTCCGTCGACAGGGACAAAGAACACTGAAGCTTTCTTT,CASSPSTGTKNTEAFF
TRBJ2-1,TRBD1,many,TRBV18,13,TGTGCCAGCTCACCAACAAGACAGGGGGAGCAGTTCTTC,CASSPTRQGEQFF
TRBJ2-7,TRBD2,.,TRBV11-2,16,TGTGCCAGCAGCTCAAACCCGGGGAGGGGCGTCCTCGAGCAGTACTTC,CASSSNPGRGVLEQYF
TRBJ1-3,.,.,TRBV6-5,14,TGTGCCAGCAGTCCAGGGGCCCGGGGAAGCACCATATATTTT,CASSPGARGSTIYF
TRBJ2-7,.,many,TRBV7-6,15,TGTGCCAGCAGCCGGCCAGGGGGGAAAACCTACGAGCAGTACTTC,CASSRPGGKTYEQYF
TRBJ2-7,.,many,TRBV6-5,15,TGTGCCAGCAGTTACTCGAGAAGCCCATCCTACGAGCAGTACTTC,CASSYSRSPSYEQYF
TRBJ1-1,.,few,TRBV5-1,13,TGCGCCAGCAGCTTATTAGGGGGCACTGAAGCTTTCTTT,CASSLLGGTEAFF
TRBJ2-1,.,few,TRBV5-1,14,TGCGCCAGCCGGCAGGGAGAGACCTACAATGAGCAGTTCTTC,CASRQGETYNEQFF
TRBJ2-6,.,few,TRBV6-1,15,TGTGCCAGCAGTGAGACTAGCTCTGGGGCCAACGTCCTGACTTTC,CASSETSSGANVLTF
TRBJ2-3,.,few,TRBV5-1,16,TGCGCCAGCCGCCCACGGGCGAGGTCGGACACAGATACGCAGTATTTT,CASRPRARSDTDTQYF
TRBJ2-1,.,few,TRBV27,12,TGTGCCAGCAGCCGGTTCCCCAGTGAGCAGTTCTTC,CASSRFPSEQFF
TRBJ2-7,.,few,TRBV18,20,TGTGCCAGCTCCCACGAGCCTAGGACAGGGACTACCCATGGGAACTACGAGCAGTACTTC,CASSHEPRTGTTHGNYEQYF
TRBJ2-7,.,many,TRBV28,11,TGTGCCAGCAGGAATTACTACGAGCAGTACTTC,CASRNYYEQYF
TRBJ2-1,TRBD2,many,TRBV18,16,TGTGCCAGCTCACCCTTGACTAGCGGAAAATACAATGAGCAGTTCTTC,CASSPLTSGKYNEQFF
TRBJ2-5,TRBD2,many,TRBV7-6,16,TGTGCCAGCAGCTTAGGTCTAGCGGGGTTCCAAGAGACCCAGTACTTC,CASSLGLAGFQETQYF
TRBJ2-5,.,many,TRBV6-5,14,TGTGCCAGCAGTTATAGCGGAGAGCAAGAGACCCAGTACTTC,CASSYSGEQETQYF
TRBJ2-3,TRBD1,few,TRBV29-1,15,TGCAGCGCCTCGTGGGGGGACAGGGAAACAGATACGCAGTATTTT,CSASWGDRETDTQYF